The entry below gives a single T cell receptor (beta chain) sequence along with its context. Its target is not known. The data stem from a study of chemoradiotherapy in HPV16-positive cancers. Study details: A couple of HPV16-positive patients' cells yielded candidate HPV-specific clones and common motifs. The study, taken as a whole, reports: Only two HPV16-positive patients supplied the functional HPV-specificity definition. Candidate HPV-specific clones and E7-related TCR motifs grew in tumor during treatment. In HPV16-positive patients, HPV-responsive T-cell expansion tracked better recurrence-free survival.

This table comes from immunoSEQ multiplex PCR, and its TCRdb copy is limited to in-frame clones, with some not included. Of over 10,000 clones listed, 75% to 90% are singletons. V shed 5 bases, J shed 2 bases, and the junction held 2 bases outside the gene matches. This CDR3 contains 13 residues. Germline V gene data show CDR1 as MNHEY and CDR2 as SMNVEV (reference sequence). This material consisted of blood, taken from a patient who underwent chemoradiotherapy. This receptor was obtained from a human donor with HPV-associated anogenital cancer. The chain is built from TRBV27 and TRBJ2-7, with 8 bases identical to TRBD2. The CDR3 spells CASSVGLAYEQYF. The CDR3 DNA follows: TGTGCCAGCAGTGTGGGACTAGCCTACGAGCAGTACTTC.